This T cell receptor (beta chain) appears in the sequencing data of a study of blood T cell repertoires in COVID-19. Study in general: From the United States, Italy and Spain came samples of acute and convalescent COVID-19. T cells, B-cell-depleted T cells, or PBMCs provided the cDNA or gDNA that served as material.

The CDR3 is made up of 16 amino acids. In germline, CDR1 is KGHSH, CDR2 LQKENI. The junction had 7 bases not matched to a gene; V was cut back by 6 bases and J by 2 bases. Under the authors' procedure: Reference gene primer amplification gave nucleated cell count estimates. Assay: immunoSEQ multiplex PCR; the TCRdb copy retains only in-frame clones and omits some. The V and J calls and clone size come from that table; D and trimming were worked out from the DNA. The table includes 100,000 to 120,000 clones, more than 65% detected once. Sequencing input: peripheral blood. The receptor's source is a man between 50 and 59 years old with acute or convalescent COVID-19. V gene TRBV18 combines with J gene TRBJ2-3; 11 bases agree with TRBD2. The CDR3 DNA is TGTGCCAGCTCCCTGGGACTAGCGGCTCACACAGATACGCAGTATTTT. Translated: CASSLGLAAHTDTQYF.